This T cell receptor (beta chain) was documented in a study of CD8 T cells in Susac syndrome (dated by TCRdb to the late 2010s). Study-wide context: The study used repertoire sequencing to test whether antigen drove CD8+ T cell activation and differentiation in Susac syndrome.

Peripheral blood CD8+ and CD4+ T cells from healthy donors, Susac syndrome patients and multiple sclerosis patients were profiled by high-throughput TCR beta sequencing. The multiple sclerosis controls were treatment-naive patients whose relapsing-remitting disease, either stable or active, fulfilled the revised McDonald criteria. Bulk CD8+ and CD4+ T cells were purified by magnetic negative isolation, while CD8+ TEMRA cells were enriched using FACS. Blood was drawn into EDTA tubes, processed within 24 hours, and PBMCs were isolated by density gradient centrifugation. PBMCs intended for TCR sequencing were frozen in liquid nitrogen and were later thawed in a 37 degrees C water bath. Purity of sorted or isolated CD4+, CD8+ and CD8+ TEMRA cells was at least 90%. What the study reported, not specific to this receptor: The number of individuals in the TCR sequencing and HLA analysis was recognized as being relatively small.

RNA was extracted using the RNeasy kit, and roughly 0.5 to 1 microgram was reverse transcribed with random hexamers. TCR beta CDR3 regions were amplified with the immunoSEQ multiplex PCR assay covering 54 Vbeta and 13 Jbeta segments. PCR amplification bias was corrected using a synthetic template baseline for primer optimization and computational correction. On the authors' methods: Reads were annotated to V, D and J genes per IMGT and analyzed with immunoSEQ Analyzer, keeping only productive sequences. To calculate clonality, Shannon entropy was normalized by log2 of the number of productive unique sequences and then subtracted from one. For each patient and control, public and private clones were evaluated within the 100 most prevalent clones. Clones were defined as Susac-specific when absent from the healthy and MS cohorts, from over 950 published viral clones and from other ImmuneACCESS disease sequences. TCRdb passed the public sequencing reads through fastp at Q25 and MiXCR, retaining productive beta sequences. Each CDR3 protein gets just one entry, which takes the most common genes and DNA from the rows behind it. V and J calls and clone size were set by TCRdb, not the authors. Present in this sample are 190,000 or so distinct CDR3 sequences, 90% to 95% of which were seen just once. The ten largest account for approximately 0.097% of the sample.

Taken from cysteine to phenylalanine, the CDR3 has 17 residues. Only the CDR3 portion is preserved as DNA: 51 bases, with reading frame beginning at the first base. Per the germline V gene, SNHLY is the CDR1 and FYNNEI is the CDR2. The V end loses 1 base and the J end loses 1 base, and a stretch of 14 bases separates them. Of note for this clonotype: The specificity of this receptor is unknown. Base qualities are not recorded, but no much larger clone differs from it by a single base.

The sequenced sample was CD4+ T cells from PBMCs. The rearrangement joined TRBV2 to TRBJ2-4, with the D segment identity uncertain. The receptor was isolated from a human donor with multiple sclerosis. Read as DNA, the sequence is TGTGCCAGCAGTGAAGGCGTAGGTTTTCGGGCCAAAAACATTCAGTACTTC. Its protein is CASSEGVGFRAKNIQYF.